In its sample, the clone carrying this T cell receptor beta chain was seen once. Survey-level TCR beta sequencing used the immunoSEQ assay. The protocol was immunoSEQ multiplex PCR, while the TCRdb copy is restricted to in-frame clones and leaves out a portion. The sample has around 49,000 clones; more than 85% are singletons. V gave up 0 bases and J gave up 0 bases, with 14 bases separating them. CDR1 and CDR2 (germline): MNHEY, SMNVEV (reference sequence). The CDR3 loop spans 18 amino acids. The V and J genes are TRBV27 and TRBJ2-2, with a weak D call TRBD2 (6 bases). This clonotype was sampled from a man between 40 and 49 years old with rheumatoid arthritis. The source material was PBMCs. CDR3 loop: CASSLSFRRDANTGELFF. In DNA, the CDR3 is TGTGCCAGCAGTTTATCGTTCCGGCGGGACGCGAACACCGGGGAGCTGTTTTTT.